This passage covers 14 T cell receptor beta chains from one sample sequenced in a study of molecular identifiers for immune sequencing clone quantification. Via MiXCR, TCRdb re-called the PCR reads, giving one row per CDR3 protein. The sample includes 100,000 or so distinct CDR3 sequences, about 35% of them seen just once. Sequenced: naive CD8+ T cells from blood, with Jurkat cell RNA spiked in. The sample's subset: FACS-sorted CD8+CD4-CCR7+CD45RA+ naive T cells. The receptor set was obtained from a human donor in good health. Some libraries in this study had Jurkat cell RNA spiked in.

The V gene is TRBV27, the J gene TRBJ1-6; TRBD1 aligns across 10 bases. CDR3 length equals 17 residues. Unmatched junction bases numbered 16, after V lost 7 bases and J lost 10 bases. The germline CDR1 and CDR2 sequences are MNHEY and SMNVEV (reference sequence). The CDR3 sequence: CASTKADRGRILSPLHF. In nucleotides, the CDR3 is TGTGCCAGCACAAAAGCCGACAGGGGGCGAATCCTGTCACCCCTCCACTTT.

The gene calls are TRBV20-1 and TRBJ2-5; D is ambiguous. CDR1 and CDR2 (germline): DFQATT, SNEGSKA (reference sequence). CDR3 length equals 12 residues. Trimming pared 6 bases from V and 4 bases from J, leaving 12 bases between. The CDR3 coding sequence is TGCAGTGCCCCGGACGAACGAGAGACCCAGTACTTC. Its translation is CSAPDERETQYF.

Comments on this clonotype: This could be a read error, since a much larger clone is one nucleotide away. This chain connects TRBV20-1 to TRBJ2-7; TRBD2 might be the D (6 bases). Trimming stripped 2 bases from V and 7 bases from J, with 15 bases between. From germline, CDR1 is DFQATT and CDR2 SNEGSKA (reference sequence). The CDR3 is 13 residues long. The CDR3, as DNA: TGCAGTGCTAGACTAGCGCGAGTTTGGGAGCAGTACTTC. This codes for CSARLARVWEQYF.

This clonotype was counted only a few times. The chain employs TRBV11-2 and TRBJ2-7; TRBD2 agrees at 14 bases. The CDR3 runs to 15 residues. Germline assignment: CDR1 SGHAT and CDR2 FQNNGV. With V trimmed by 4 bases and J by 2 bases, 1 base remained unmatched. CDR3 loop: CASSSTSGRAYEQYF. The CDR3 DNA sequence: TGTGCCAGCAGCTCGACTAGCGGGAGGGCCTACGAGCAGTACTTC.

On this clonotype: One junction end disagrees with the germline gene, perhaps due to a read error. CDR3 bases: TGTGCCAGCAGTCCTCAGGGGGCAAGCATTCAGCCCCAGCATTTT. Protein sequence: CASSPQGASIQPQHF. The rearrangement uses TRBV27 and TRBJ1-5, with 8 positions matching TRBD1. This CDR3 contains 15 residues. The V gene's germline CDR1 is MNHEY and CDR2 SMNVEV (reference sequence).

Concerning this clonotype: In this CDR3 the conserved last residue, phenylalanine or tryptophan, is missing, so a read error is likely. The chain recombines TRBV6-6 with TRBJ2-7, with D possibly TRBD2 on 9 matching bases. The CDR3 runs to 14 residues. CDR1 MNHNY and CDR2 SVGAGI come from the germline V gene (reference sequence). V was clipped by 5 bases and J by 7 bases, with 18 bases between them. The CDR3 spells CASSLAGTGGEQYL. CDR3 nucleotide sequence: TGTGCCAGCAGTCTAGCGGGAACAGGGGGGGAGCAGTACCTC.

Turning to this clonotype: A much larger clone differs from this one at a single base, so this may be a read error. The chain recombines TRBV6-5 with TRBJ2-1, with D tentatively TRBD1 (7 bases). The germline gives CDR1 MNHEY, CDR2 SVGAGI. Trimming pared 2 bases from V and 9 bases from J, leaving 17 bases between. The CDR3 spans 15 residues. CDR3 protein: CASSYGGTVFGEQFF. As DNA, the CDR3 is TGTGCCAGCAGTTACGGGGGGACAGTGTTCGGTGAGCAGTTCTTC.

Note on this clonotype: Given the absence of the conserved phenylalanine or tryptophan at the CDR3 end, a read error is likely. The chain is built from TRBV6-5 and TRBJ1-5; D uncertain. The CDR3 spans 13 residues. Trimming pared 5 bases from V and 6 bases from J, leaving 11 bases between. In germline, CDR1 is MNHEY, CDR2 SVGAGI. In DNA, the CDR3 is TGTGCCAGCAGTCACCTTGCGGGTCAGCCCCAGCATATT. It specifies CASSHLAGQPQHI.

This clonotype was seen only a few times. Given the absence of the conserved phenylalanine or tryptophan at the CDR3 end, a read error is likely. The CDR3: CASRTTNTGELFL. CDR3 in DNA: TGTGCCAGCCGGACAACGAACACCGGGGAGCTGTTTCTT. V is TRBV5-3 and J is TRBJ2-2; maybe TRBD1 (5 bases). TRBV5-3 is annotated as an ORF whose role is uncertain. V was trimmed by 8 bases and J by 0 bases, leaving 8 bases between them. The CDR3 spans 13 residues.

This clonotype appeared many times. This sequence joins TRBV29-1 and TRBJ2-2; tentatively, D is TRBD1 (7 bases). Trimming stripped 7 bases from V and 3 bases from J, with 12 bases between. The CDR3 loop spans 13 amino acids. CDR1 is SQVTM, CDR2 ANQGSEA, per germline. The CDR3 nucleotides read TGCAGCGGACAGGGAGGAGACACCGGGGAGCTGTTTTTT. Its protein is CSGQGGDTGELFF.

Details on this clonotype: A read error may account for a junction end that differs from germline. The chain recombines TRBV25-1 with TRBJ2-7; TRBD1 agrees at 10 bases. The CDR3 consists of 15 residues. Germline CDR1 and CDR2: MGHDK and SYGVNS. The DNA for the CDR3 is TGTGCCTGCAGTGAATATGGGACAGGGGCCTACGAGCAGTACTTC. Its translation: CACSEYGTGAYEQYF.

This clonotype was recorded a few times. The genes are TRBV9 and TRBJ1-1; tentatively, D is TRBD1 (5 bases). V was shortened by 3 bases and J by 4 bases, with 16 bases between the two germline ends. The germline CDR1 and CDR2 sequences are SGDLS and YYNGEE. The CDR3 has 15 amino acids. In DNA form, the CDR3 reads TGTGCCAGCAGCGACGGGACCGTCGCTGGCACTGAAGCTTTCTTT. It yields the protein CASSDGTVAGTEAFF.

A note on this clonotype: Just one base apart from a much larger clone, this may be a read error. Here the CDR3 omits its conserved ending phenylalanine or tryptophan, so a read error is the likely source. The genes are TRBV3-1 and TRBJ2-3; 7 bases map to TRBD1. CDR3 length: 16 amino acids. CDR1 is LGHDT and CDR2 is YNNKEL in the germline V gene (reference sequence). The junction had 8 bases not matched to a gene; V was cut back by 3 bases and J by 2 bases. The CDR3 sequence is CASSQAGTVNTDTQYY. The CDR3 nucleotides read TGTGCCAGCAGCCAGGCCGGGACAGTAAACACAGATACGCAGTATTAT.

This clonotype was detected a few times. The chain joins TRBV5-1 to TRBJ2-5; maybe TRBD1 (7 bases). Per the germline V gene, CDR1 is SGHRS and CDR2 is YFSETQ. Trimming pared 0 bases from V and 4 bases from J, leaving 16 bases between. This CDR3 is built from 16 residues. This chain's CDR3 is CASSLESGGSAETQYF. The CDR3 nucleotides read TGCGCCAGCAGCTTGGAGTCAGGGGGGTCGGCAGAGACCCAGTACTTC. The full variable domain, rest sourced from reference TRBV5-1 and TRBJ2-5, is KAGVTQTPRYLIKTRGQQVTLSCSPISGHRSVSWYQQTPGQGLQFLFEYFSETQRNKGNFPGRFSGRQFSNSRSEMNVSTLELGDSALYLCASSLESGGSAETQYFGPGTRLLVL.